These T cell receptor beta chains were read from a single sample in a study of neurological immune-mediated disorders. MiXCR was run by TCRdb on the 5' RACE reads, yielding one entry per CDR3 protein. The sample lists approximately 82,000 distinct CDR3 sequences; 14% were seen once. Sample: PBMCs. These receptors all come from a woman aged 45-65 years in good health. The CDR3 runs from the conserved cysteine through the conserved F or W. A D gene is named only where the DNA matches it firmly. Clone sizes are given selectively: once, few, many, or a class where the clone is expanded.

V gene	clone size	D gene	J gene	CDR3 protein	CDR3 DNA
TRBV11-2	many	.	TRBJ2-1	CASSPRHFVFYNEQFF	TGTGCCAGCAGCCCTCGGCACTTCGTATTCTACAATGAGCAGTTCTTC
TRBV6-5	few	.	TRBJ1-2	CASSPADRFGGYTF	TGTGCCAGCAGTCCCGCGGACCGGTTTGGCGGCTACACCTTC
TRBV12-3/TRBV12-4	many	.	TRBJ2-5	CASSLTMEETQYF	TGTGCCAGCAGTTTAACTATGGAAGAGACCCAGTACTTC
TRBV18	many	TRBD1	TRBJ2-3	CASSPVQGVGDTQYF	TGTGCCAGCTCACCCGTACAGGGGGTGGGAGATACGCAGTATTTT
TRBV7-9	many	.	TRBJ1-1	CASSPQGGVGTEAFF	TGTGCCAGCAGTCCCCAAGGGGGGGTTGGCACTGAAGCTTTCTTT
TRBV6-5	many	TRBD1	TRBJ1-2	CASSRRDRGNGYTF	TGTGCCAGCAGTCGGCGGGACAGGGGGAATGGCTACACCTTC
TRBV20-1	many	TRBD2	TRBJ2-7	CSAATSGSGYEQYF	TGCAGTGCGGCCACTAGCGGGAGTGGCTACGAGCAGTACTTC
TRBV5-5	.	.	TRBJ2-7	CATGNYEQYF	TGTGCCACAGGGAACTACGAGCAGTACTTC
TRBV28	many	.	TRBJ1-5	CASNDSNQPQHF	TGTGCCAGCAATGATAGCAATCAGCCCCAGCATTTT
TRBV6-1	many	.	TRBJ2-7	CASSEGGGGFYEQYF	TGTGCCAGCAGTGAAGGAGGTGGGGGGTTCTACGAGCAGTACTTC
TRBV10-3	.	.	TRBJ1-5	CATNGNQPQHF	TGTGCCACTAACGGGAATCAGCCCCAGCATTTT
TRBV5-1	many	.	TRBJ1-1	CASSFSMADTGSGAFF	TGCGCCAGCAGCTTTTCCATGGCGGACACGGGTTCAGGAGCTTTCTTT
TRBV5-1	many	TRBD2	TRBJ2-1	CASRIGGGRPSNEQFF	TGCGCCAGCAGGATTGGTGGCGGGAGGCCCAGCAATGAGCAGTTCTTC
TRBV5-1	.	.	TRBJ2-5	CASSLHLVPKEETQYF	TGCGCCAGCAGCTTGCATTTAGTCCCCAAGGAGGAGACCCAGTACTTC
TRBV5-1	many	.	TRBJ1-1	CASRVGDTEAFF	TGCGCCAGCAGGGTGGGGGACACTGAAGCTTTCTTT
TRBV29-1	many	TRBD2	TRBJ2-7	CSVGASGKYEQYF	TGCAGCGTTGGTGCTAGCGGCAAATACGAGCAGTACTTC
TRBV27	many	.	TRBJ1-3	CASSLAGIGNTIYF	TGTGCCAGCAGTTTAGCAGGGATTGGAAACACCATATATTTT
TRBV12-3/TRBV12-4	many	TRBD1	TRBJ2-3	CASSSQGVPQYF	TGTGCCAGCAGTTCCCAGGGGGTCCCGCAGTATTTT
TRBV5-1	many	TRBD2	TRBJ2-5	CASSLADGRETQYF	TGCGCCAGCAGCTTGGCCGACGGGAGGGAGACCCAGTACTTC
TRBV28	many	TRBD2	TRBJ2-3	CASSYGRGVHTQYF	TGTGCCAGCAGTTATGGGCGGGGGGTTCATACGCAGTATTTT
TRBV12-3/TRBV12-4	.	.	TRBJ2-5	CASSWRGPEGETQYF	TGTGCCAGCAGTTGGAGGGGGCCCGAGGGAGAGACCCAGTACTTC
TRBV5-6	many	.	TRBJ2-2	CASSARTRGGTGELFF	TGTGCCAGCAGCGCGCGGACGCGAGGCGGCACCGGGGAGCTGTTTTTT
TRBV18	many	.	TRBJ1-1	CASSETRRNTEAFF	TGTGCCAGCTCCGAGACACGCCGGAACACTGAAGCTTTCTTT
TRBV7-2	many	.	TRBJ2-5	CASSPTGTVQGTQYF	TGTGCCAGCAGCCCTACTGGGACCGTGCAAGGAACCCAGTACTTC
TRBV7-9	.	.	TRBJ2-5	CASSLRLPQETQYF	TGTGCCAGCAGCTTACGTCTACCTCAGGAGACCCAGTACTTC
TRBV28	many	TRBD2	TRBJ2-2	CASSLGLAGENTGELFF	TGTGCCAGCAGTTTGGGACTAGCGGGGGAGAACACCGGGGAGCTGTTTTTT
TRBV7-2	many	TRBD2	TRBJ2-1	CASSLADNEQFF	TGTGCCAGCAGCCTAGCGGACAATGAGCAGTTCTTC
TRBV6-6	many	.	TRBJ2-1	CASSRDREGQFF	TGTGCCAGCAGTCGCGACAGAGAGGGGCAGTTCTTC
TRBV5-6	many	TRBD2	TRBJ2-5	CASSSGLAGGPETQYF	TGTGCCAGCAGCTCTGGACTAGCGGGGGGGCCAGAGACCCAGTACTTC
TRBV7-2	many	TRBD2	TRBJ2-3	CASSSLAGITDTQYF	TGTGCCAGCAGCTCCCTAGCGGGGATCACAGATACGCAGTATTTT
TRBV3-1	many	.	TRBJ2-1	CASSQAGTAVLEQFF	TGTGCCAGCAGCCAGGCGGGGACAGCCGTCCTAGAGCAGTTCTTC
TRBV20-1	many	.	TRBJ2-3	CSAVASTDTQYF	TGCAGTGCTGTAGCGAGCACAGATACGCAGTATTTT
TRBV25-1	few	.	TRBJ2-3	CASSEYPGEDTQYF	TGTGCCAGCAGTGAATACCCAGGGGAAGATACGCAGTATTTT
TRBV6-2/TRBV6-3	.	TRBD2	TRBJ2-3	CASSPGTSGGTDTQYF	TGTGCCAGTAGCCCCGGGACTAGCGGAGGCACAGATACGCAGTATTTT
TRBV20-1	many	.	TRBJ1-2	CSASPGSYGYTF	TGCAGTGCTAGCCCAGGGAGCTATGGCTACACCTTC
TRBV7-9	.	.	TRBJ2-2	CASSWWGTNTGELFF	TGTGCCAGCAGCTGGTGGGGAACGAACACCGGGGAGCTGTTTTTT
TRBV20-1	many	.	TRBJ1-1	CSPVSPSEAFF	TGCAGCCCAGTAAGTCCGTCTGAAGCTTTCTTT
TRBV6-5	many	.	TRBJ2-7	CASSYKRVGYEQYF	TGTGCCAGCAGTTACAAGAGGGTAGGTTACGAGCAGTACTTC
TRBV6-5	many	TRBD2	TRBJ2-3	CASSYGSGRVDTQYF	TGTGCCAGCAGTTACGGAAGCGGGAGGGTAGATACGCAGTATTTT
TRBV24-1	many	.	TRBJ1-2	CATSDPQRYGYTF	TGTGCCACCAGTGATCCCCAGAGATATGGCTACACCTTC
TRBV20-1	many	.	TRBJ1-2	CSARVPGEYTPYTF	TGCAGTGCTAGAGTCCCAGGGGAGTATACCCCCTACACCTTC